These 19 T cell receptor beta chains originate from one sample sequenced in a study of blood T cell repertoires in COVID-19 (TCRdb year 2020). Library preparation was by the immunoSEQ multiplex PCR assay. Not all clones reach the TCRdb copy of this immuneACCESS table, which keeps in-frame sequences only. Checked studies attribute under half of the gap to unresolved V genes and leave the rest unexplained. This sample comprises about 330,000 clones, around 85% of them detected only once. Of the sample, approximately 7.6% falls within the top ten clones. Sequencing was done on a sample of peripheral blood. The receptors stem from a human donor in a cohort sampled during active COVID-19.

The V gene is TRBV28, the J gene TRBJ1-1; TRBD1 agrees at 8 bases. This CDR3 region has 13 residues. V trimming: 7 bases; J trimming: 4 bases; junction bases outside the gene matches: 5. CDR1 is MDHEN, CDR2 SYDVKM, per germline. DNA of the CDR3: TGTGCCAGCAACCTACAGGGGGGCACTGAAGCTTTCTTT. It codes for CASNLQGGTEAFF.

The chain employs TRBV9 and TRBJ1-2; 7 bases match TRBD1. In germline, CDR1 is SGDLS, CDR2 YYNGEE. The CDR3 contains 14 residues. With V trimmed by 2 bases and J by 2 bases, 3 bases remained unmatched. CDR3 DNA: TGTGCCAGCAGCGTCCACAGGGGCAACTATGGCTACACCTTC. Translated, it gives CASSVHRGNYGYTF.

This rearrangement joins TRBV12-5 to TRBJ2-3, with 9 bases aligning to TRBD2. The V gene end was trimmed by 2 bases and the J gene end by 5 bases; junction bases not matched to a gene: 8. The CDR3 sequence is 16 residues long. The germline V gene has CDR1 LGHNT and CDR2 FRNRAP. The CDR3 loop reads CASGLTVRGGGDTQYF. CDR3 coding DNA: TGTGCTAGTGGTTTGACCGTGCGGGGGGGTGGAGATACGCAGTATTTT.

The chain couples TRBV19 to TRBJ1-5; a possible D gene is TRBD1 (5 bases). The germline gives CDR1 LNHDA, CDR2 SQIVND (reference sequence). There are 14 residues in the CDR3. Trimming took off 2 bases at V and 2 bases at J, with 7 bases between the two ends. The CDR3: CASSIWGGNQPQHF. As DNA, the CDR3 is TGTGCCAGTAGTATATGGGGGGGCAATCAGCCCCAGCATTTT.

V usage is TRBV7-9 and J usage is TRBJ2-1, with 11 positions matching TRBD2. CDR1 SEHNR and CDR2 FQNEAQ come from the germline V gene (reference sequence). Trimming cost V 6 bases and J 0 bases; bases outside gene matches: 7. The CDR3 consists of 17 residues. As DNA, the CDR3 is TGTGCCAGCAGTGGGACTAGCGGTTTCAGCTCCTACAATGAGCAGTTCTTC. Its translation: CASSGTSGFSSYNEQFF.

The genes are TRBV2 and TRBJ2-1; no reliable D call. This CDR3 is 11 amino acids long. The germline CDR1 and CDR2 sequences are SNHLY and FYNNEI. V lost 3 bases, J lost 7 bases, and 4 bases lay in between. CDR3 sequence: CASSDMNEQFF. The CDR3, as DNA: TGTGCCAGCAGTGATATGAATGAGCAGTTCTTC.

V usage is TRBV15 and J usage is TRBJ2-7; TRBD2 might be the D (6 bases). The V end lost 0 bases, the J end lost 7 bases, and 19 bases lay between the germline ends. This CDR3 is 16 amino acids long. From germline, CDR1 is LNHNV and CDR2 YYDKDF (reference sequence). The CDR3 DNA is TGTGCCACCAGCAGAGACTTATTTAGCGGACTTGCAGAGCAGTACTTC. Translation: CATSRDLFSGLAEQYF.

V and J are TRBV7-3 and TRBJ1-5, with D uncertain. The CDR3 has 14 amino acids. V was trimmed by 4 bases and J by 7 bases, leaving 14 bases between them. Germline CDR1 and CDR2: SGHTA and FQGTGA. CDR3 DNA sequence: TGTGCCAGCAGCTCCCAGGCAGGTTTGCAGCCCCAGCATTTT. Protein product: CASSSQAGLQPQHF.

The rearrangement uses TRBV5-1 and TRBJ1-2, with TRBD1 matching over 8 bases. In germline, CDR1 is SGHRS, CDR2 YFSETQ. V shed 0 bases and J 8 bases; nucleotides not matched to a gene: 6. The CDR3 is 14 amino acids. The CDR3 sequence is CASSLGTGSNGYTF. The CDR3 nucleotides are TGCGCCAGCAGCTTGGGGACAGGGTCTAACGGCTACACCTTC.

The V and J genes are TRBV9 and TRBJ1-2, with a weak D call TRBD1 (6 bases). V lost 3 bases and J lost 4, with 16 bases in between. The CDR3 consists of 15 residues. Per the germline V gene, CDR1 is SGDLS and CDR2 is YYNGEE. In DNA form, the CDR3 reads TGTGCCAGCAGCGCCCAATCAGGGGTCGTCTATGGCTACACCTTC. It yields the protein CASSAQSGVVYGYTF.

This clone was counted a single time. The chain carries TRBV5-1 and TRBJ1-1, with TRBD1 matching 7 bases. Trimming took 4 bases from V and 6 from J; bases not matched to a gene: 12. CDR3 length: 15 residues. In germline, CDR1 is SGHRS, CDR2 YFSETQ. The CDR3 nucleotides read TGCGCCAGCAGCCGACAGGGAGGAATAAGCGCTGAAGCTTTCTTT. Its translation: CASSRQGGISAEAFF.

The V and J genes are TRBV5-6 and TRBJ1-1; 7 bases map to TRBD1. The CDR3 sequence is 13 residues long. From germline, CDR1 is SGHDT and CDR2 YYEEEE. The V segment lost 4 bases and the J segment 3 bases; nucleotides outside the gene matches: 3. CDR3 region: CASSTRGYTEAFF. CDR3 nucleotide sequence: TGTGCCAGCAGCACCAGGGGGTACACTGAAGCTTTCTTT.

The chain combines TRBV6-2 or TRBV6-3 with TRBJ1-2; tentatively, D is TRBD1 (5 bases). CDR1 MNHEY and CDR2 SVGEGT come from the germline V gene. V dropped 3 bases and J dropped 7 bases, with 12 bases sitting between them. The CDR3 consists of 13 residues. CDR3 in DNA: TGTGCCAGCAGTTATTCAGGGAATAGTGGCTACACCTTC. Its protein is CASSYSGNSGYTF.

The rearrangement uses TRBV20-1 and TRBJ1-2; D is undetermined. Trimming pared 5 bases from V and 6 bases from J, leaving 10 bases between. Per the germline V gene, CDR1 is DFQATT and CDR2 is SNEGSKA (reference sequence). The CDR3 extends over 11 amino acids. The CDR3 region has the DNA TGCAGTGCTCTCCCCGGGGATGGCTACACCTTC. Translation gives CSALPGDGYTF.

Only a few counts were recorded for this clone. This chain connects TRBV19 to TRBJ1-1, with TRBD1 as a possible D gene (5 bases). The CDR3 sequence is 16 residues long. Germline CDR1 reads LNHDA; CDR2 reads SQIVND (reference sequence). With 4 bases removed from V and 0 bases from J, the gap between germline ends came to 15 bases. The CDR3 loop is CASSNRQKKMNTEAFF. Here the CDR3 DNA reads TGTGCCAGTAGTAACAGACAGAAGAAAATGAACACTGAAGCTTTCTTT.

This chain links TRBV6-5 with TRBJ2-2; maybe TRBD1 (5 bases). Germline CDR1 MNHEY, CDR2 SVGAGI. The CDR3 has 14 residues. Trimming removed 4 bases at V and 6 bases at J, with 12 bases between. The CDR3 DNA reads as TGTGCCAGCAGTTCTCTAGGGGTGGCCGGGGAGCTGTTTTTT. Amino acids: CASSSLGVAGELFF.

V is TRBV15 and J is TRBJ1-1; no clear D gene. This CDR3 is built from 12 residues. V dropped 1 base and J dropped 7 bases, with 7 bases sitting between them. Germline lookup yields CDR1 LNHNV and CDR2 YYDKDF (reference sequence). Here the CDR3 DNA reads TGTGCCACCAGCAGAGTTGGCCTTGAAGCTTTCTTT. Its translation: CATSRVGLEAFF. Supplemented by reference TRBV15 and TRBJ1-1, the full variable domain reads DAMVIQNPRYQVTQFGKPVTLSCSQTLNHNVMYWYQQKSSQAPKLLFHYYDKDFNNEADTPDNFQSRRPNTSFCFLDIRSPGLGDTAMYLCATSRVGLEAFFGQGTRLTVV.

J is TRBJ1-2 and V is TRBV7-8, with D unclear. The CDR3 length is 12 residues. V lost 5 bases, J lost 8 bases, and 12 bases lay in between. Germline V gene data show CDR1 as SGHVS and CDR2 as FQNEAQ. The CDR3 DNA is TGTGCCAGCAGCCCCTCGGGAGGAGGCTACACCTTC. Translation: CASSPSGGGYTF.

The chain combines TRBV19 with TRBJ1-2; TRBD1 might be the D (5 bases). The CDR3 contains 13 residues. In germline, CDR1 is LNHDA, CDR2 SQIVND (reference sequence). V was cut by 7 bases and J by 1 base, with 10 bases left in between. CDR3 coding DNA: TGTGCCAGTACCGAGACAGATAACTATGGCTACACCTTC. Translated: CASTETDNYGYTF.